This T cell receptor (beta chain) was obtained from a study of blood T cell repertoires in COVID-19. About the research overall: Acute-phase and convalescent COVID-19 samples originated in the United States, Italy and Spain. Nucleic acid was either cDNA or gDNA, and it came from T cells, B-cell-depleted T cells, or PBMCs.

Using immunoSEQ multiplex PCR, the repertoire was profiled, and TCRdb retains in-frame clones only, with some absent. The table has 250,000 to 350,000 clones, 70% to 90% seen once; the top ten hold approximately 6.6%. Germline values: CDR1 KGHDR, CDR2 SFDVKD. The CDR3 extends over 16 amino acids. The V segment lost 1 base and the J segment 1 base; nucleotides outside the gene matches: 1. The source material was peripheral blood. The receptor's source is a woman between 25 and 40 years old who had recovered from COVID-19. The genes are TRBV24-1 and TRBJ2-2; 8 bases match TRBD1. The CDR3 is CATSDFDRGNTGELFF. CDR3 nucleotide sequence: TGTGCCACCAGTGATTTCGACAGGGGGAACACCGGGGAGCTGTTTTTT.